One and the same sample provided the 6 T cell receptor beta chains below, sequenced in a study of blood T cell repertoires in COVID-19. TCRdb keeps only in-frame clones here, not all; method: immunoSEQ multiplex PCR. The sample has under 200,000 clones, about 88% seen once. Specimen: peripheral blood. Receptor source: a woman older than 75 in a cohort sampled during active or convalescent COVID-19.

This clone occurred a few times. The genes are TRBV11-2 and TRBJ1-2; 9 nucleotides line up with TRBD1. The CDR3 is made up of 15 amino acids. Germline V lookup: CDR1 SGHAT, CDR2 FQNNGV. V lost 5 bases to trimming and J lost 3 bases; unmatched junction nucleotides: 7. The CDR3 DNA is TGTGCCAGCAGCCCACGGACAGGGGACGACTATGGCTACACCTTC. This codes for CASSPRTGDDYGYTF.

CDR3 protein: CASSQGTSYNEQFF. The CDR3 coding sequence is TGTGCCAGCAGCCAAGGGACTAGTTACAATGAGCAGTTCTTC. The V call is TRBV14, the J call TRBJ2-1, with 7 bases identical to TRBD2. The V gene's germline CDR1 is SGHDN and CDR2 FVKESK. This CDR3 is built from 14 residues. J lost 4 bases, V lost 1 base, and 1 base had no gene match. The entire variable domain, with the rest obtained from reference TRBV14 and TRBJ2-1, is as follows: EAGVTQFPSHSVIEKGQTVTLRCDPISGHDNLYWYRRVMGKEIKFLLHFVKESKQDESGMPNNRFLAERTGGTYSTLKVQPAELEDSGVYFCASSQGTSYNEQFFGPGTRLTVL.

The V and J genes are TRBV18 and TRBJ2-5, with 9 bases aligning to TRBD2. The V segment lost 3 bases and the J segment 2 bases; nucleotides outside the gene matches: 7. Germline values: CDR1 KGHSH, CDR2 LQKENI. This CDR3 contains 16 residues. The DNA for the CDR3 is TGTGCCAGCTCACCTAGGGCTAGCGGGATACAAGAGACCCAGTACTTC. Protein: CASSPRASGIQETQYF.

This chain connects TRBV28 to TRBJ2-3, with 10 bases identical to TRBD1. Germline CDR1 is MDHEN and CDR2 is SYDVKM. CDR3 size: 16 residues. V lost 6 bases, J lost 0 bases, and 6 bases stayed unmatched. CDR3 coding DNA: TGTGCCAGCAGCGGACCGGGACAGGGGAGCACAGATACGCAGTATTTT. Protein sequence: CASSGPGQGSTDTQYF. Full variable domain (missing parts from reference TRBV28 and TRBJ2-3): DVKVTQSSRYLVKRTGEKVFLECVQDMDHENMFWYRQDPGLGLRLIYFSYDVKMKEKGDIPEGYSVSREKKERFSLILESASTNQTSMYLCASSGPGQGSTDTQYFGPGTRLTVL.

This chain joins TRBV3-1 (or the pseudogene TRBV3-2) and TRBJ2-2, with 10 bases matching TRBD2. Trimming cost V 4 bases and J 5 bases; bases outside gene matches: 1. CDR3 size: 14 residues. From germline, CDR1 is LGHDT and CDR2 YNNKEL (reference sequence). The CDR3 reads CASSLLAGTGELFF. CDR3 nucleotide sequence: TGTGCCAGCAGCCTACTAGCGGGGACCGGGGAGCTGTTTTTT.

For this clone: Within the sample, other DNA sequences also encode this same CDR3. The chain links TRBV18 to TRBJ1-1; weak D call: TRBD1 (5 bases). Germline V CDR1 and CDR2: KGHSH, LQKENI. The V and J ends lost 5 bases and 1 base respectively, with 8 bases between them. The length of the CDR3 is 13 residues. Written as DNA, the CDR3 is TGTGCCAGCTCATCCGACAGGAACACTGAAGCTTTCTTT. Its protein product is CASSSDRNTEAFF.